The 12 T cell receptor beta chains presented below share a single source sample, sequenced in a study of human T cells and chemical hapten exposure. TCRdb analysed the RACE reads with MiXCR anew, one entry per CDR3 protein. The data show about 120,000 distinct CDR3 sequences, roughly 13% seen once. Time point of the sample: patch test 1, 2 weeks after DPC sensitization. As for treatment: therapeutic diphenylcyclopropenone sensitization with weekly scalp DPC. The specimen was whole blood, collected in connection with sensitization to the hapten diphenylcyclopropenone (DPC). These receptors came from a man younger than 35 with alopecia areata. Some clones in this sample may be carry-over from other donors' samples.

This clonotype was picked up a small number of times. CDR3 residues: CASSFDGQDYNEQFF. The CDR3 DNA reads TGTGCCAGCAGCTTTGATGGGCAGGACTACAATGAGCAGTTCTTC. The gene calls are TRBV7-3 and TRBJ2-1, with unresolved D. Between the trimmed V and J ends, which lost 3 bases and 3 bases, there was a span of 12 bases. CDR1 is SGHTA, CDR2 FQGTGA, per germline. The CDR3 is 15 amino acids. Complete variable domain (other parts from reference TRBV7-3 and TRBJ2-1): GAGVSQTPSNKVTEKGKYVELRCDPISGHTALYWYRQSLGQGPEFLIYFQGTGAADDSGLPNDRFFAVRPEGSVSTLKIQRTERGDSAVYLCASSFDGQDYNEQFFGPGTRLTVL.

V and J are TRBV9 and TRBJ1-4; D gene unclear. CDR1 is SGDLS, CDR2 YYNGEE, per germline. Trimming cost V 3 bases and J 5 bases, with 8 bases left between them. There are 13 residues in the CDR3. DNA for the CDR3: TGTGCCAGCAGCGGACGGAAGAATGAAAAACTGTTTTTT. The encoded protein is CASSGRKNEKLFF. The entire variable domain, with the rest obtained from reference TRBV9 and TRBJ1-4, is as follows: DSGVTQTPKHLITATGQRVTLRCSPRSGDLSVYWYQQSLDQGLQFLIQYYNGEERAKGNILERFSAQQFPDLHSELNLSSLELGDSALYFCASSGRKNEKLFFGSGTQLSVL.

Note on this clonotype: Just one base apart from a much larger clone, this may be a read error. The chain employs TRBV7-6 and TRBJ1-1; D is unclear. The V gene lost 5 bases and the J gene lost 1 base, with 5 bases spanning the gap. This CDR3 spans 12 amino acids. The germline V gene has CDR1 SGHVS and CDR2 FNYEAQ. This CDR3 reads CASSTGNTEAFF. The CDR3, as DNA: TGTGCCAGCAGCACCGGGAACACTGAAGCTTTCTTT.

This chain joins TRBV6-5 and TRBJ2-5; 8 nucleotides line up with TRBD1. V lost 2 bases to trimming and J lost 3 bases; unmatched junction nucleotides: 5. CDR1 MNHEY and CDR2 SVGAGI come from the germline V gene. The CDR3 totals 15 residues. In DNA, the CDR3 is TGTGCCAGCAGTTACATTGACAGGGGAGAAGAGACCCAGTACTTC. This codes for CASSYIDRGEETQYF.

This clonotype turned up a few times. V usage is TRBV5-1 and J usage is TRBJ1-2; TRBD1 matches 10 bases. Germline V gene sequence: CDR1 SGHRS, CDR2 YFSETQ. The trim removed 4 bases at V and 0 bases at J, leaving 3 bases unmatched. The CDR3 has 15 residues. CDR3 region: CASSPGTGANYGYTF. The DNA of the CDR3 is TGCGCCAGCAGCCCCGGGACAGGGGCTAACTATGGCTACACCTTC.

This clonotype was counted ten times or more. The rearrangement links TRBV7-3 to TRBJ2-1; D ambiguous. This CDR3 comprises 16 residues. The germline CDR1 and CDR2 sequences are SGHTA and FQGTGA. Trimming shortened V by 4 bases and J by 7 bases, and 20 bases separated the two germline ends. Here the CDR3 DNA reads TGTGCCAGCAGCTCCTCATGGGCGACCCCCATGAATGAGCAGTTCTTC. Translating gives CASSSSWATPMNEQFF.

This clonotype was observed many times. This chain joins TRBV4-3 and TRBJ2-1; D possibly corresponds to TRBD2 (5 bases). V lost 0 bases and J lost 4, with 13 bases in between. The CDR3 runs to 16 residues. The germline V gene encodes CDR1 LGHNA and CDR2 YSLEER. CDR3 in DNA: TGCGCCAGCAGCCAAGACCCAGGACTGACTTACAATGAGCAGTTCTTC. Its translation: CASSQDPGLTYNEQFF.

In this sample, this clonotype turned up a few times. This chain joins TRBV6-4 and TRBJ2-6; no reliable D call. CDR3 length: 15 residues. Between the trimmed V and J ends, which lost 4 bases and 2 bases, there was a span of 9 bases. Germline V gives CDR1 MRHNA, CDR2 SNTAGT. CDR3 in DNA: TGTGCCAGCAGTGCCGACGGTCCTGGGGCCAACGTCCTGACTTTC. This translates into CASSADGPGANVLTF.

This clonotype has a handful of counts. The V and J genes are TRBV10-3 and TRBJ2-1; D might be TRBD2 (5 bases). V was cut by 7 bases and J by 4 bases, with 20 bases left in between. CDR1 is ENHRY, CDR2 SYGVKD, per germline. This CDR3 region has 16 residues. CDR3 in amino acids: CAITVGISGEYNEQFF. Written as DNA, the CDR3 is TGTGCCATCACCGTAGGGATCAGCGGCGAGTACAATGAGCAGTTCTTC.

This clonotype turned up a few times. The V gene is TRBV2, the J gene TRBJ1-1; D gene uncertain. The CDR3 has 15 residues. From germline, CDR1 is SNHLY and CDR2 FYNNEI. V was pared by 8 bases and J by 0 bases, with 16 bases between. Here the CDR3 reads CASLPDGLMNTEAFF. The CDR3 region has the DNA TGTGCCAGCCTTCCCGACGGACTCATGAACACTGAAGCTTTCTTT. Together with reference TRBV2 and TRBJ1-1, the CDR3 gives the full variable domain: EPEVTQTPSHQVTQMGQEVILRCVPISNHLYFYWYRQILGQKVEFLVSFYNNEISEKSEIFDDQFSVERPDGSNFTLKIRSTKLEDSAMYFCASLPDGLMNTEAFFGQGTRLTVV.

The table lists this clonotype with a few counts. The chain recombines TRBV6-5 with TRBJ1-1; 7 nucleotides agree with TRBD1. Germline-derived CDR1 and CDR2 are MNHEY and SVGAGI. CDR3 size: 15 residues. The junction had 9 bases not matched to a gene; V was cut back by 2 bases and J by 6 bases. The CDR3 region has the DNA TGTGCCAGCAGTTACGTGGAGACAGGGAGCTCTGAAGCTTTCTTT. Translation: CASSYVETGSSEAFF.

The rearrangement links TRBV6-5 to TRBJ1-2; no reliable D call. Germline lookup yields CDR1 MNHEY and CDR2 SVGAGI. V gave up 2 bases and J gave up 0 bases, with 4 bases separating them. This CDR3 spans 13 amino acids. CDR3 DNA: TGTGCCAGCAGTTACGGGCCTAACTATGGCTACACCTTC. It is translated as CASSYGPNYGYTF.